This TCR beta chain was recorded in a study of blood T cell repertoires in COVID-19. Study overall: Sites across the United States, Italy and Spain contributed samples from acute and convalescent COVID-19. From T cells, B-cell-depleted T cells, or PBMCs came the material, which was cDNA or gDNA.

Authors' analysis steps: Estimated nucleated cell counts came from reference gene primer amplification. Assay: immunoSEQ multiplex PCR; the TCRdb copy retains only in-frame clones and omits some. That table furnishes V, J and clone size, whereas the DNA furnished D and trimming. The sample shows 80,000 or so clones, approximately 80% of them seen only once. Germline V CDR1 and CDR2: GTSNPN, SVGIG (reference sequence). Trimming left V 3 bases short and J 1 base short, with 9 bases between. The CDR3 length is 13 residues. The chain has TRBV30 and TRBJ1-1, with a tentative D call TRBD1 (5 bases). The sequencing sample was made of peripheral blood. This TCR came from a human donor in a cohort sampled during active COVID-19. The CDR3 sequence is CAWRTDTNTEAFF. DNA for the CDR3: TGTGCCTGGAGGACGGACACGAACACTGAAGCTTTCTTT.